The 7 T cell receptor beta chains below were found in one sample sequenced in a study of beta chain features in type 1 diabetes. These receptors are not linked to any known antigen. Reverse transcription of all isolated RNA meant that expressed TCRB transcripts were sequenced. Here immunoSEQ multiplex PCR was the method, and the copy in TCRdb shows in-frame clones only, minus some. The sample carries 640,000 or so clones, over 11% recorded once. Study findings and constraints: TCRB CDR3s from Type 1 diabetes patients were moderately but significantly shorter in all four CD4+ subsets.

Sequencing was done on a sample of naive CD4+ T cells from blood. All receptors come from a man between 18 and 35 years old with type 1 diabetes.

The chain employs TRBV4-2 and TRBJ2-1, with TRBD2 matching 13 bases. This CDR3 region has 17 residues. The V gene end was trimmed by 0 bases and the J gene end by 5 bases; junction bases not matched to a gene: 4. The germline V gene encodes CDR1 LGHNA and CDR2 YNFKEQ. DNA for the CDR3: TGTGCCAGCAGCCAAGATCCCGGGACTAGCGGGAACAATGAGCAGTTCTTC. Protein: CASSQDPGTSGNNEQFF.

The gene calls are TRBV7-9 and TRBJ1-4; D may be TRBD1 (5 bases). V shed 5 bases and J shed 8 bases, with 18 bases lying between them. The CDR3 covers 15 residues. CDR1 and CDR2 from the germline V gene are SEHNR and FQNEAQ (reference sequence). The CDR3 region has the DNA TGTGCCAGCAGCAACCCGCGGGGGGTTAGAGAAAAACTGTTTTTT. Encoded protein: CASSNPRGVREKLFF.

The chain combines TRBV7-2 with TRBJ2-7, with TRBD1 matching over 10 bases. Germline values: CDR1 SGHTA, CDR2 FQGNSA. The CDR3 covers 17 residues. Trimming at V came to 5 bases and at J to 2 bases, leaving 12 bases not matched to a gene. The CDR3, as DNA: TGTGCCAGCAGCAGGAGGCGGGGAGGACAGGGGGCCTACGAGCAGTACTTC. This translates into CASSRRRGGQGAYEQYF.

This clone has more than one count but fewer than ten. The chain recombines TRBV2 with TRBJ2-3, with no clear D. CDR3 length equals 15 residues. Germline V lookup: CDR1 SNHLY, CDR2 FYNNEI. Trimming took off 6 bases at V and 1 base at J, with 14 bases between the two ends. The CDR3 loop reads CASSRMTRRTDTQYF. The CDR3 nucleotides read TGTGCCAGCAGCCGTATGACTCGCCGCACAGATACGCAGTATTTT.

This clone showed up just a few times. V usage is TRBV6-5 and J usage is TRBJ2-1; TRBD2 agrees at 7 bases. The germline V gene encodes CDR1 MNHEY and CDR2 SVGAGI. The CDR3 has 13 amino acids. The V gene end was trimmed by 4 bases and the J gene end by 16 bases; junction bases not matched to a gene: 13. The CDR3 sequence is CASSSGVGTKSFF. For the CDR3, the DNA is TGTGCCAGCAGTTCCGGCGTAGGGACTAAGAGTTTCTTC.

The chain carries TRBV5-4 and TRBJ2-2, with 9 bases lining up with TRBD1. Losses at the gene ends were 4 bases for V and 7 bases for J; bases not matched to a gene: 5. Looked up from germline, CDR1 is SGHNT and CDR2 is YYREEE (reference sequence). The CDR3 spans 14 residues. CDR3 residues: CASSVGQGIGELFF. DNA of the CDR3: TGTGCCAGCAGCGTGGGACAGGGCATCGGGGAGCTGTTTTTT. The full variable domain, rest sourced from reference TRBV5-4 and TRBJ2-2, is ETGVTQSPTHLIKTRGQQVTLRCSSQSGHNTVSWYQQALGQGPQFIFQYYREEENGRGNFPPRFSGLQFPNYSSELNVNALELDDSALYLCASSVGQGIGELFFGEGSRLTVL.

This clone was counted a single time. The chain carries TRBV5-1 and TRBJ1-2, with 9 positions matching TRBD1. CDR3 length equals 14 residues. Germline assignment: CDR1 SGHRS and CDR2 YFSETQ. J lost 8 bases, V lost 2 bases, and 7 bases had no gene match. The CDR3, as DNA: TGCGCCAGCAGCTTAGGGACAGGGATAATCGGCTACACCTTC. Protein sequence: CASSLGTGIIGYTF.